This entry concerns a single T cell receptor (beta chain). The data were produced by immunoSEQ multiplex PCR, yet TCRdb's version contains in-frame clones alone and is incomplete. The data contain 110,000 to 150,000 clones, approximately 94% of them singletons. These data come from a study of T cell responses to AZD1222 COVID-19 vaccine. Background on the study: Second doses that came at about 4 or about 12 weeks were put together.

This clonotype originated in an adult in good health. Sample: peripheral blood, taken on day 0 of AZD1222 vaccination.

The CDR3 DNA reads as TGTGCCAGCAGTTCCCTCAGTAACTATGGCTACACCTTC. Translated, it gives CASSSLSNYGYTF. The rearrangement joins TRBV12-3 or TRBV12-4 to TRBJ1-2; no firm D call. V gave up 4 bases and J gave up 1 base, with 7 bases separating them. The CDR3 has 13 residues.